These 26 T cell receptor beta chains share one sample of origin, sequenced in a study of control samples from healthy donors and cancer patients. TCRdb keeps only in-frame clones here, not all; method: immunoSEQ multiplex PCR. The profile shows roughly 80,000 clones, over 75% of them singletons. What was sequenced was blood. All receptors come from a woman between 45 and 65 years old in good health.

The rearrangement uses TRBV6-6 and TRBJ2-1; D unclear. V was cut by 5 bases and J by 5 bases, with 7 bases left in between. From germline, CDR1 is MNHNY and CDR2 SVGAGI (reference sequence). The CDR3 is 12 amino acids. CDR3 amino acids: CASSQPNNEQFF. In DNA form, the CDR3 reads TGTGCCAGCAGTCAACCCAACAATGAGCAGTTCTTC.

This chain uses TRBV5-1 with TRBJ1-4; weak D call: TRBD1 (5 bases). CDR3 length: 14 residues. V was cut by 7 bases and J by 2 bases, with 12 bases left in between. CDR1 is SGHRS and CDR2 is YFSETQ in the germline V gene. The CDR3 DNA reads TGCGCCAGCGGGGACTGGATGACTAATGAAAAACTGTTTTTT. Translation gives CASGDWMTNEKLFF.

As concerns this clone: Other nucleotide sequences from this sample produce the same CDR3. The chain recombines TRBV3-1 (or the pseudogene TRBV3-2) with TRBJ1-2; D gene unclear. From germline, CDR1 is LGHDT and CDR2 YNNKEL (reference sequence). The CDR3 loop spans 11 amino acids. The V end was cut by 1 base, the J end by 8 bases, with 5 bases between. DNA of the CDR3: TGTGCCAGCAGCCAAGGTTGGGGCTACACCTTC. The encoded protein is CASSQGWGYTF.

J is TRBJ1-3 and V is TRBV30; D unclear. Trimming removed 4 bases from V and 1 base from J, with 5 bases in between. CDR3 length: 12 amino acids. Looked up from germline, CDR1 is GTSNPN and CDR2 is SVGIG (reference sequence). The CDR3 DNA reads as TGTGCCTGGAAAAAGTCTGGAAACACCATATATTTT. This translates into CAWKKSGNTIYF.

The genes are TRBV9 and TRBJ1-4; D gene ambiguous. This CDR3 spans 15 amino acids. Germline V lookup: CDR1 SGDLS, CDR2 YYNGEE. V was trimmed by 0 bases and J by 0 bases, leaving 6 bases between them. The CDR3 DNA reads as TGTGCCAGCAGCGTAGTCGGAGCAACTAATGAAAAACTGTTTTTT. Its protein product is CASSVVGATNEKLFF.

The rearrangement joins TRBV19 to TRBJ1-5; no clear D gene. Germline lookup yields CDR1 LNHDA and CDR2 SQIVND (reference sequence). The CDR3 spans 14 residues. Trimming removed 11 bases from V and 1 base from J, with 15 bases in between. CDR3 coding DNA: TGTGCCGCTTCCCAGAGAATAAGCAATCAGCCCCAGCATTTT. Translated: CAASQRISNQPQHF.

V usage is TRBV9 and J usage is TRBJ1-1; D is ambiguous. The CDR3 loop spans 15 amino acids. Trimming stripped 5 bases from V and 2 bases from J, with 16 bases between. Germline V gene data show CDR1 as SGDLS and CDR2 as YYNGEE. CDR3 nucleotides: TGTGCCAGCAGTGAGGCGGTCGCGGGAAACACTGAAGCTTTCTTT. It codes for CASSEAVAGNTEAFF. The whole variable domain, remainder taken from reference TRBV9 and TRBJ1-1, is DSGVTQTPKHLITATGQRVTLRCSPRSGDLSVYWYQQSLDQGLQFLIQYYNGEERAKGNILERFSAQQFPDLHSELNLSSLELGDSALYFCASSEAVAGNTEAFFGQGTRLTVV.

The V call is TRBV7-2, the J call TRBJ1-1; TRBD1 agrees at 7 bases. The V gene end was trimmed by 2 bases and the J gene end by 6 bases; junction bases not matched to a gene: 3. This CDR3 has 13 residues. Germline values: CDR1 SGHTA, CDR2 FQGNSA. The CDR3 protein is CASSLMQGAEAFF. For the CDR3, the DNA is TGTGCCAGCAGCTTAATGCAGGGGGCTGAAGCTTTCTTT.

The chain carries TRBV9 and TRBJ1-2; a weak D match, TRBD1 (6 bases). The V gene lost 3 bases and the J gene lost 1 base, with 19 bases spanning the gap. Germline V gene data show CDR1 as SGDLS and CDR2 as YYNGEE. The CDR3 extends over 17 amino acids. Here the CDR3 reads CASSDRAAGQHNYGYTF. Here the CDR3 DNA reads TGTGCCAGCAGCGACCGAGCCGCCGGACAGCATAACTATGGCTACACCTTC.

The chain links TRBV4-2 to TRBJ1-2; the D gene is possibly TRBD1 (5 bases). CDR3 length: 16 residues. CDR1 is LGHNA, CDR2 YNFKEQ, per germline. V was trimmed by 1 base and J by 5 bases, leaving 17 bases between them. This CDR3 reads CASSQAGGATPYGYTF. CDR3 DNA: TGTGCCAGCAGCCAAGCCGGGGGAGCGACCCCGTATGGCTACACCTTC.

V and J are TRBV10-3 and TRBJ1-4; D not certain. Germline assignment: CDR1 ENHRY and CDR2 SYGVKD. Trimming took 5 bases from V and 5 from J, leaving 9 bases between them. CDR3 length: 13 residues. CDR3 loop: CAISTDENEKLFF. CDR3 DNA sequence: TGTGCCATCAGTACGGACGAGAATGAAAAACTGTTTTTT.

The J gene is TRBJ1-5, the V gene TRBV2; TRBD1 matches at 9 bases. V was clipped by 10 bases and J by 4 bases; unmatched bases: 8. The CDR3 is 14 residues long. The germline V gene has CDR1 SNHLY and CDR2 FYNNEI. The CDR3 coding sequence is TGTGCCACCTCTCGGACAGGGGCGAATCAGCCCCAGCATTTT. Protein: CATSRTGANQPQHF.

The CDR3 loop reads CASSFDIQGASNYGYTF. The CDR3 DNA reads as TGTGCCAGCAGCTTCGACATACAGGGGGCGAGTAACTATGGCTACACCTTC. The V and J genes are TRBV11-2 and TRBJ1-2, with TRBD1 matching 9 bases. CDR3 length: 17 residues. Trimming removed 3 bases from V and 1 base from J; junction bases left unmatched: 9. Germline V gene sequence: CDR1 SGHAT, CDR2 FQNNGV.

V and J are TRBV7-2 and TRBJ2-3; 7 bases are a match to TRBD1. J gave up 4 bases and V 5 bases, and 9 bases lay outside the gene matches. Germline values: CDR1 SGHTA, CDR2 FQGNSA. This CDR3 region has 15 residues. The DNA of the CDR3 is TGTGCCAGCAGCCCCTACAGGGGCGGTGCAGATACGCAGTATTTT. Translated, it gives CASSPYRGGADTQYF.

The chain links TRBV20-1 to TRBJ2-1, with D hard to call. Germline CDR1 and CDR2: DFQATT and SNEGSKA (reference sequence). The CDR3 has 11 amino acids. Trimming removed 1 base from V and 9 bases from J, with 7 bases in between. CDR3 coding DNA: TGCAGTGCTAGAGTCGTTAGTGAGCAGTTCTTC. This codes for CSARVVSEQFF.

The chain has TRBV3-1 (or the pseudogene TRBV3-2) and TRBJ1-2; D unresolved. V was cut by 0 bases and J by 4 bases, with 6 bases left in between. CDR1 LGHDT and CDR2 YNNKEL come from the germline V gene (reference sequence). This CDR3 contains 13 residues. As DNA, the CDR3 is TGTGCCAGCAGCCAAGAAACTTCCTATGGCTACACCTTC. The encoded protein is CASSQETSYGYTF.

V and J are TRBV19 and TRBJ2-1, with D possibly TRBD1 on 5 matching bases. Trimming removed 5 bases at V and 6 bases at J, with 11 bases between. CDR1 is LNHDA and CDR2 is SQIVND in the germline V gene (reference sequence). CDR3 size: 13 residues. The chain's CDR3 is CASSLLGVNEQFF. The CDR3 DNA is TGTGCCAGTAGTCTATTAGGGGTCAATGAGCAGTTCTTC. The full variable domain, rest sourced from reference TRBV19 and TRBJ2-1, is DGGITQSPKYLFRKEGQNVTLSCEQNLNHDAMYWYRQDPGQGLRLIYYSQIVNDFQKGDIAEGYSVSREKKESFPLTVTSAQKNPTAFYLCASSLLGVNEQFFGPGTRLTVL.

The rearrangement joins TRBV4-1 to TRBJ1-3; D remains unclear. V gave up 0 bases and J gave up 0 bases, with 12 bases separating them. The germline CDR1 and CDR2 sequences are MGHRA and YSYEKL. CDR3 length: 17 residues. The CDR3 is CASSQDAPTPSGNTIYF. DNA of the CDR3: TGCGCCAGCAGCCAAGATGCCCCCACACCCTCTGGAAACACCATATATTTT.

The V call is TRBV9, the J call TRBJ1-2; tentatively, D is TRBD1 (5 bases). CDR3 length equals 14 residues. Deletions cut 2 bases from V and 3 bases from J, with 11 bases between. Germline loops: CDR1 SGDLS, CDR2 YYNGEE. In DNA form, the CDR3 reads TGTGCCAGCAGCGTGGAGGGGAATTACTATGGCTACACCTTC. Protein: CASSVEGNYYGYTF.

The chain uses TRBV5-1 and TRBJ2-2; 8 bases are a match to TRBD1. The CDR3 has 16 residues. Germline CDR1 and CDR2: SGHRS and YFSETQ. V shed 5 bases and J 4 bases; nucleotides not matched to a gene: 10. In DNA, the CDR3 is TGCGCCAGCAGGATGTCGACAGGGGCGGTCACCGGGGAGCTGTTTTTT. The encoded protein is CASRMSTGAVTGELFF.

This rearrangement joins TRBV6-1 to TRBJ1-2; no clear D. This CDR3 has 14 residues. The ends were cut back, 6 bases at V and 0 bases at J, with 11 bases in the middle. Per the germline V gene, CDR1 is MNHNS and CDR2 is SASEGT. The CDR3 loop is CASSREDPNYGYTF. CDR3 sequence (DNA): TGTGCCAGCAGCCGGGAGGATCCTAACTATGGCTACACCTTC.

The chain has TRBV4-2 and TRBJ2-3; 8 bases map to TRBD1. The V gene end was trimmed by 3 bases and the J gene end by 2 bases; junction bases not matched to a gene: 7. The V gene's germline CDR1 is LGHNA and CDR2 YNFKEQ. The CDR3 covers 16 residues. The DNA for the CDR3 is TGTGCCAGCAGCCACTTAAAGGGACAGGACACAGATACGCAGTATTTT. Protein product: CASSHLKGQDTDTQYF.

V usage is TRBV4-2 and J usage is TRBJ1-3; D gene uncertain. The CDR3 is 14 amino acids. Germline V gene data show CDR1 as LGHNA and CDR2 as YNFKEQ. The V gene lost 0 bases and the J gene lost 0 bases, with 3 bases spanning the gap. The CDR3 nucleotides are TGTGCCAGCAGCCAAGAATCCTCTGGAAACACCATATATTTT. Amino acid sequence: CASSQESSGNTIYF.

This chain joins TRBV29-1 and TRBJ1-2; TRBD1 matches at 8 bases. CDR1 and CDR2 from the germline V gene are SQVTM and ANQGSEA. The CDR3 consists of 12 residues. V shed 8 bases, J shed 4 bases, and the junction held 6 bases outside the gene matches. CDR3 DNA: TGCAGCATACAGGGGGTCCCCTATGGCTACACCTTC. Translation: CSIQGVPYGYTF.

The genes are TRBV9 and TRBJ2-5, with 7 bases fitting TRBD2. The CDR3 spans 16 residues. Germline CDR1 SGDLS, CDR2 YYNGEE. V shed 4 bases and J 3 bases; nucleotides not matched to a gene: 12. The CDR3 DNA is TGTGCCAGCAGCCCCGAACCGGGACTATTCAAAGAGACCCAGTACTTC. This encodes CASSPEPGLFKETQYF. The full variable domain, completed using reference TRBV9 and TRBJ2-5, is DSGVTQTPKHLITATGQRVTLRCSPRSGDLSVYWYQQSLDQGLQFLIQYYNGEERAKGNILERFSAQQFPDLHSELNLSSLELGDSALYFCASSPEPGLFKETQYFGPGTRLLVL.

The rearrangement uses TRBV5-6 and TRBJ1-6; D is unclear. The CDR3 runs to 14 residues. CDR1 and CDR2 (germline): SGHDT, YYEEEE. V dropped 3 bases and J dropped 10 bases, with 14 bases sitting between them. The CDR3 sequence is CASSSYIAFSPLHF. For the CDR3, the DNA is TGTGCCAGCAGCTCTTACATAGCGTTCTCACCCCTCCACTTT. Using reference TRBV5-6 and TRBJ1-6 for the parts outside the CDR3, the full variable domain is DAGVTQSPTHLIKTRGQQVTLRCSPKSGHDTVSWYQQALGQGPQFIFQYYEEEERQRGNFPDRFSGHQFPNYSSELNVNALLLGDSALYLCASSSYIAFSPLHFGNGTRLTVT.